The 24 T cell receptor beta chains given below trace back to one sample, sequenced in a study of vaccination and CD4 T cells after COVID-19. Sequencing of DNA taken from cultured CD4+ T cells relied on the Oncomine TCR Beta short-read assay. TCRdb used MiXCR to reprocess the PCR reads, holding one entry per CDR3 protein. The sample lists approximately 20,000 distinct CDR3 sequences; more than 45% were seen once. The time point: late sampling 161 to 241 days after vaccination in a few convalescent patients. This sample's treatment: roughly ten-day PBMC culture with coronavirus spike peptide pools or control peptides (ViraFEST assay). These receptors' antigens are unknown. The sequenced sample was CD4+ T cells from blood, cultured in vitro, obtained about 7 months after SARS-CoV-2 vaccination. These receptors were taken from a human donor who had recovered from COVID-19.

The chain recombines TRBV19 with TRBJ2-5; 8 nucleotides line up with TRBD1. Germline trimming cut 3 bases from V and 1 base from J; bases unmatched to any gene: 1. From germline, CDR1 is LNHDA and CDR2 SQIVND (reference sequence). The CDR3 has 14 amino acids. CDR3 sequence: CASSITGGQETQYF. The CDR3 bases are TGTGCCAGTAGTATTACAGGGGGCCAAGAGACCCAGTACTTC.

V is TRBV5-1 and J is TRBJ1-2, with D possibly matching TRBD1 (6 bases). Germline V lookup: CDR1 SGHRS, CDR2 YFSETQ. Between the trimmed V and J ends, which lost 4 bases and 8 bases, there was a span of 18 bases. The length of the CDR3 is 14 residues. This chain's CDR3 is CASSGTTGPRGYTF. For the CDR3, the DNA is TGCGCCAGCAGCGGGACGACAGGCCCGCGCGGCTACACCTTC.

The V gene is TRBV7-9, the J gene TRBJ2-3; perhaps D is TRBD1 or TRBD2 (6 bases each). This CDR3 has 17 residues. Germline CDR1 reads SEHNR; CDR2 reads FQNEAQ (reference sequence). Trimming removed 4 bases from V and 2 bases from J, with 19 bases in between. The CDR3 spells CASSSWARGVSTDTQYF. The CDR3 nucleotides are TGTGCCAGCAGCTCATGGGCGAGGGGGGTGTCCACAGATACGCAGTATTTT.

V and J are TRBV20-1 and TRBJ2-1; 10 nucleotides line up with TRBD1. V was clipped by 4 bases and J by 4 bases; unmatched bases: 7. CDR1 and CDR2 from the germline V gene are DFQATT and SNEGSKA (reference sequence). There are 15 residues in the CDR3. The CDR3 region is CSAIDRGRRYNEQFF. As DNA, the CDR3 is TGCAGTGCTATAGACAGGGGGCGCAGGTACAATGAGCAGTTCTTC.

This clonotype was seen once. V gene TRBV5-1 combines with J gene TRBJ2-7; 12 positions agree with TRBD2. The ends lost 3 bases at V and 7 bases at J; junction bases unmatched: 8. This CDR3 comprises 15 residues. Germline-derived CDR1 and CDR2 are SGHRS and YFSETQ. The DNA of the CDR3 is TGCGCCAGCAGCTGGGGGACTAGCGGGCCTCGGGAGCAGTACTTC. Protein product: CASSWGTSGPREQYF.

The chain joins TRBV18 to TRBJ2-5; D assignment may be TRBD1 or TRBD2 (5 bases each). The CDR3 consists of 14 residues. Germline CDR1 KGHSH, CDR2 LQKENI. The V end lost 5 bases, the J end lost 2 bases, and 12 bases lay between the germline ends. The CDR3 region has the DNA TGTGCCAGCTCAGTAGGGACGGATCAAGAGACCCAGTACTTC. It encodes CASSVGTDQETQYF.

This clonotype was picked up a small number of times. The J gene is TRBJ2-5, the V gene TRBV11-2; 8 positions agree with TRBD1. J was trimmed by 5 bases and V by 1 base; bases with no gene match: 9. The CDR3 is 16 residues long. Germline V gene data show CDR1 as SGHAT and CDR2 as FQNNGV. CDR3 protein: CASSLAQGAEWETQYF. The CDR3, as DNA: TGTGCCAGCAGCTTAGCTCAGGGGGCGGAATGGGAGACCCAGTACTTC.

On this clonotype itself: Sequence at one end of the junction differs from germline and may be a read error. The genes are TRBV7-8 and TRBJ1-6, with TRBD1 matching over 9 bases. The germline gives CDR1 SGHVS, CDR2 FQNEAQ. The CDR3 length is 15 residues. The CDR3 sequence: CAGSLALQGASPLHF. DNA of the CDR3: TGTGCCGGCAGCTTAGCTCTACAGGGGGCCTCACCCCTCCACTTT.

CDR3 DNA: TGTGCCAGCAGCTTAGGAAGTGGCGGTACCTCCTCTGGGGCCAACGTCCTGACTTTC. The encoded protein is CASSLGSGGTSSGANVLTF. The chain has TRBV7-9 and TRBJ2-6; D not certain. Looked up from germline, CDR1 is SEHNR and CDR2 is FQNEAQ (reference sequence). Trimming stripped 1 base from V and 0 bases from J, with 16 bases between. There are 19 residues in the CDR3. The full variable domain, with the rest looked up from reference TRBV7-9 and TRBJ2-6, is DTGVSQNPRHKITKRGQNVTFRCDPISEHNRLYWYRQTLGQGPEFLTYFQNEAQLEKSRLLSDRFSAERPKGSFSTLEIQRTEQGDSAMYLCASSLGSGGTSSGANVLTFGAGSRLTVL.

This clonotype was seen more than once but under ten times. The CDR3 DNA follows: TGTGCCAGCAGCTTAGCCTACAGCCGCTCTAACTATGGCTACACCTTC. Translating it yields CASSLAYSRSNYGYTF. The genes are TRBV7-6 and TRBJ1-2; no clear D. The length of the CDR3 is 16 residues. Trimming removed 0 bases at V and 0 bases at J, with 11 bases between. Germline values: CDR1 SGHVS, CDR2 FNYEAQ.

The V call is TRBV7-6, the J call TRBJ2-6; either TRBD1 or TRBD2 may supply D (5 bases each). The length of the CDR3 is 17 residues. The germline V and J ends were trimmed by 1 base and 0 bases, with 10 bases remaining between them. CDR1 SGHVS and CDR2 FNYEAQ come from the germline V gene. CDR3 coding DNA: TGTGCCAGCAGCTTAGGGGACGGCTACTCTGGGGCCAACGTCCTGACTTTC. Translated, it gives CASSLGDGYSGANVLTF. The full variable domain, with the rest looked up from reference TRBV7-6 and TRBJ2-6, is GAGVSQSPRYKVTKRGQDVALRCDPISGHVSLYWYRQALGQGPEFLTYFNYEAQQDKSGLPNDRFSAERPEGSISTLTIQRTEQRDSAMYRCASSLGDGYSGANVLTFGAGSRLTVL.

This clonotype was seen only a few times. The J gene is TRBJ1-6, the V gene TRBV11-3; D call uncertain. The CDR3 extends over 13 amino acids. Germline V CDR1 and CDR2: SGHNT, YENEEA. V gave up 5 bases and J gave up 6 bases, with 8 bases separating them. The CDR3 nucleotides are TGTGCCAGCAGCCTTAGCATTAATTCACCCCTCCACTTT. It yields the protein CASSLSINSPLHF.

The chain employs TRBV18 and TRBJ2-7; no clear D gene. This CDR3 spans 11 amino acids. Germline values: CDR1 KGHSH, CDR2 LQKENI. V lost 6 bases, J lost 3 bases, and 6 bases lay in between. This chain's CDR3 is CASSIGYEQYF. In DNA, the CDR3 is TGTGCCAGCTCTATTGGCTACGAGCAGTACTTC. The full variable domain, with the rest looked up from reference TRBV18 and TRBJ2-7, is NAGVMQNPRHLVRRRGQEARLRCSPMKGHSHVYWYRQLPEEGLKFMVYLQKENIIDESGMPKERFSAEFPKEGPSILRIQQVVRGDSAAYFCASSIGYEQYFGPGTRLTVT.

The chain couples TRBV6-1 to TRBJ1-1; D is possibly TRBD1 (6 bases). Trimming stripped 5 bases from V and 4 bases from J, with 17 bases between. CDR1 and CDR2 (germline): MNHNS, SASEGT. The CDR3 loop spans 15 amino acids. The CDR3 nucleotides are TGTGCCAGCAGTATTACAGGGCTGGGCGGCACTGAAGCTTTCTTT. The encoded protein is CASSITGLGGTEAFF.

The rearrangement joins TRBV7-2 to TRBJ2-1; perhaps D is TRBD1 or TRBD2 (5 bases each). Trimming took off 2 bases at V and 2 bases at J, with 10 bases between the two ends. This CDR3 has 15 amino acids. CDR1 is SGHTA and CDR2 is FQGNSA in the germline V gene. CDR3 region: CASSLSLGAYNEQFF. The CDR3 nucleotides read TGTGCCAGCAGCTTATCCCTGGGGGCCTACAATGAGCAGTTCTTC.

The CDR3 here is CSARDRGYTDTQYF. DNA of the CDR3: TGCAGTGCTAGAGATAGGGGTTACACAGATACGCAGTATTTT. This sequence joins TRBV20-1 and TRBJ2-3, with D possibly matching TRBD1 (5 bases). Trimming removed 0 bases from V and 2 bases from J, with 9 bases in between. Germline CDR1 and CDR2: DFQATT and SNEGSKA (reference sequence). The CDR3 has 14 residues.

The rearrangement uses TRBV7-9 and TRBJ2-3; maybe TRBD1 (6 bases). The CDR3 sequence is 16 residues long. CDR1 is SEHNR and CDR2 is FQNEAQ in the germline V gene (reference sequence). Trimming removed 5 bases at V and 1 base at J, with 16 bases between. The CDR3 spells CASSQIRGRGTDTQYF. As DNA, the CDR3 is TGTGCCAGCAGCCAAATCAGGGGCCGGGGCACAGATACGCAGTATTTT.

The J gene is TRBJ1-1, the V gene TRBV5-4; TRBD1 is a possible D gene (5 bases). The V end lost 4 bases, the J end lost 6 bases, and 19 bases lay between the germline ends. CDR3 size: 15 residues. The germline V gene has CDR1 SGHNT and CDR2 YYREEE (reference sequence). The CDR3, as DNA: TGTGCCAGCAGCCGCGATCCCGGGGGATACGCTGAAGCTTTCTTT. Protein product: CASSRDPGGYAEAFF.

J is TRBJ1-2 and V is TRBV19, with D possibly matching TRBD1 (6 bases). The CDR3 consists of 15 residues. CDR1 is LNHDA, CDR2 SQIVND, per germline (reference sequence). V shed 3 bases and J shed 5 bases, with 16 bases lying between them. DNA of the CDR3: TGTGCCAGTAGTATTCTGGGGGCGCGGGGGTATGGCTACACCTTC. Translation gives CASSILGARGYGYTF. The whole variable domain, remainder taken from reference TRBV19 and TRBJ1-2, is DGGITQSPKYLFRKEGQNVTLSCEQNLNHDAMYWYRQDPGQGLRLIYYSQIVNDFQKGDIAEGYSVSREKKESFPLTVTSAQKNPTAFYLCASSILGARGYGYTFGSGTRLTVV.

The chain joins TRBV20-1 to TRBJ1-3, with D possibly matching TRBD1 (6 bases). CDR3 size: 13 residues. V was cut by 5 bases and J by 9 bases, with 17 bases left in between. The germline V gene has CDR1 DFQATT and CDR2 SNEGSKA (reference sequence). This CDR3 is CSARDPRGFTIYF. CDR3 nucleotides: TGCAGTGCTCGCGATCCCAGGGGTTTCACCATATATTTT.

V usage is TRBV24-1 and J usage is TRBJ2-1, with D perhaps matching TRBD1 (6 bases). CDR3 length equals 14 residues. V shed 11 bases and J shed 7 bases, with 20 bases lying between them. Germline CDR1 and CDR2: KGHDR and SFDVKD. The CDR3 DNA sequence: TGTGCCAGCAGCTTAACATCAGGGGTTAATGAGCAGTTCTTC. It yields the protein CASSLTSGVNEQFF.

The CDR3 spells CASSEASGDETQYF. The DNA for the CDR3 is TGTGCCAGCAGTGAAGCTAGCGGGGACGAGACCCAGTACTTC. This rearrangement joins TRBV2 to TRBJ2-5; 8 bases line up with TRBD2. The CDR3 spans 14 residues. CDR1 is SNHLY and CDR2 is FYNNEI in the germline V gene. J gave up 5 bases and V 0 bases, and 2 bases lay outside the gene matches.

This clonotype appeared a few times. The rearrangement uses TRBV5-4 and TRBJ2-5, with 8 bases matching TRBD2. Germline V gene sequence: CDR1 SGHNT, CDR2 YYREEE (reference sequence). Unmatched junction bases numbered 5, after V lost 0 bases and J lost 4 bases. This CDR3 spans 15 amino acids. The CDR3 reads CASSLAGGLRETQYF. CDR3 nucleotides: TGTGCCAGCAGCTTGGCGGGGGGGCTCCGAGAGACCCAGTACTTC.

The chain joins TRBV7-9 to TRBJ2-3, with D possibly TRBD1 on 5 matching bases. CDR3 length: 13 residues. V lost 1 base and J 6 bases, leaving 8 bases between the germline ends. Germline V gene sequence: CDR1 SEHNR, CDR2 FQNEAQ (reference sequence). This CDR3 reads CASSLDSGDTQYF. The CDR3, as DNA: TGTGCCAGCAGCTTAGATTCAGGGGATACGCAGTATTTT. The whole variable domain, remainder taken from reference TRBV7-9 and TRBJ2-3, is DTGVSQNPRHKITKRGQNVTFRCDPISEHNRLYWYRQTLGQGPEFLTYFQNEAQLEKSRLLSDRFSAERPKGSFSTLEIQRTEQGDSAMYLCASSLDSGDTQYFGPGTRLTVL.